The clone carrying this T cell receptor beta chain was counted only a few times. What it binds is not known. The entry originates in a study of cytomegalovirus exposure and HLA in healthy donors. Study-wide results and limits: There were some 150 TCR beta chains listed as cytomegalovirus-associated. Three CMV-associated chains proved CMV antigen-specific in vitro.

Use of 60 Vbeta and 13 Jbeta primers characterized the PCR. Sequencing used immunoSEQ multiplex PCR; TCRdb keeps in-frame clones, though not all of them. The top ten hold 1.5% of the sample, which has 150,000 or so clones, approximately 71% seen once. Unmatched junction bases numbered 9, after V lost 3 bases and J lost 7 bases. Germline CDR1 and CDR2: ENHRY and SYGVKD. The CDR3 contains 14 residues. Healthy donors of bone marrow made up the group. This TCR derives from a girl aged 10 to 17 in good health and CMV-seronegative. The chain employs TRBV10-3 and TRBJ2-7, with 7 bases that match TRBD2. Material for sequencing was PBMCs. The CDR3: CAISEAGRPGEQYF. The CDR3 DNA reads TGTGCCATCAGTGAAGCGGGACGCCCGGGGGAGCAGTACTTC.